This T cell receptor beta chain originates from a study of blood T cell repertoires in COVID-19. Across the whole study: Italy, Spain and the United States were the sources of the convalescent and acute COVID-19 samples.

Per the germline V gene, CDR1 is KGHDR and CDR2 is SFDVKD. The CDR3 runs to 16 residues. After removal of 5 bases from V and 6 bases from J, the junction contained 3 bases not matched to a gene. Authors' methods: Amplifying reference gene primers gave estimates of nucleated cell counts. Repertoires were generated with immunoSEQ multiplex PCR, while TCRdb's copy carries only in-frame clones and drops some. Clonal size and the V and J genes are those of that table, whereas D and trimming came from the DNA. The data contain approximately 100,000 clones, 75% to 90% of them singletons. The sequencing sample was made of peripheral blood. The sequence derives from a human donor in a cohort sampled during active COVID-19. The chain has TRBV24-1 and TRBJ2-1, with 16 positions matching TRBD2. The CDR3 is CATSAGLAGGGNEQFF. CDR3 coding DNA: TGTGCCACCAGTGCGGGACTAGCGGGGGGGGGCAATGAGCAGTTCTTC.